This T cell receptor beta chain came from a study of blood T cell repertoires in COVID-19. Study details: T cells, B-cell-depleted T cells, or PBMCs supplied cDNA or gDNA.

This CDR3 is built from 16 residues. The germline V gene has CDR1 LGHDT and CDR2 YNNKEL (reference sequence). Trimming at V came to 3 bases and at J to 3 bases, leaving 8 bases not matched to a gene. Measured with immunoSEQ multiplex PCR; TCRdb has only the in-frame clones, and not every one. The repertoire includes about 37,000 clones, roughly 80% of them detected once, and about 3% sits in the top ten. This rearrangement joins TRBV3-1 (or the pseudogene TRBV3-2) to TRBJ2-7, with TRBD2 identical over 10 bases. The sample comprised peripheral blood. This clonotype was obtained from a man between 65 and 85 years old with COVID-19, enrolled during active disease. DNA for the CDR3: TGTGCCAGCAGCCATCCCACCGGGACTAGCGACTACGAGCAGTACTTC. Translating it yields CASSHPTGTSDYEQYF.